The 30 T cell receptor beta chains listed next were all sequenced from one sample in a study of cytomegalovirus exposure and HLA in healthy donors. The PCR contained 60 Vbeta and 13 Jbeta primers. The table came from immunoSEQ multiplex PCR; TCRdb's copy has only in-frame clones and leaves some out. The top ten clones hold roughly 4.5% of a sample with 160,000 or so clones, just over 70% of them seen once. The sample consisted of PBMCs. All receptors come from a man younger than 35 in good health and CMV-seropositive.

This chain joins TRBV7-9 and TRBJ1-2, with a tentative D call TRBD1 (5 bases). Germline CDR1 is SEHNR and CDR2 is FQNEAQ (reference sequence). The CDR3 sequence is 14 residues long. Trimming removed 6 bases at V and 8 bases at J, with 19 bases between. CDR3 sequence: CASSPDRDGGGYTF. As DNA, the CDR3 is TGTGCCAGCAGTCCAGATCGTGATGGGGGGGGCTACACCTTC.

The chain recombines TRBV7-2 with TRBJ2-5; the D is unclear. There are 9 residues in the CDR3. V shed 9 bases and J shed 5 bases, with 4 bases lying between them. The germline V gene encodes CDR1 SGHTA and CDR2 FQGNSA. CDR3 residues: CAREETQYF. The CDR3 region has the DNA TGTGCCAGGGAGGAGACCCAGTACTTC. The complete variable domain, with remaining parts taken from reference TRBV7-2 and TRBJ2-5, reads GAGVSQSPSNKVTEKGKDVELRCDPISGHTALYWYRQSLGQGLEFLIYFQGNSAPDKSGLPSDRFSAERTGGSVSTLTIQRTQQEDSAVYLCAREETQYFGPGTRLLVL.

This clone came up once. The chain joins TRBV2 to TRBJ2-2; D call uncertain. The CDR3 runs 14 residues. Germline values: CDR1 SNHLY, CDR2 FYNNEI. V lost 0 bases, J lost 4 bases, and 6 bases lay in between. CDR3 protein: CASSEAAGTGELFF. The CDR3 nucleotides read TGTGCCAGCAGTGAAGCGGCAGGCACCGGGGAGCTGTTTTTT.

CDR3 residues: CSVGGSKQGEPGMNTEAFF. CDR3 DNA: TGCAGCGTCGGGGGGTCCAAACAGGGGGAACCCGGCATGAACACTGAAGCTTTCTTT. This chain connects TRBV29-1 to TRBJ1-1, with TRBD1 matching over 8 bases. Looked up from germline, CDR1 is SQVTM and CDR2 is ANQGSEA. The trim removed 6 bases at V and 0 bases at J, leaving 21 bases unmatched. The CDR3 has 19 residues.

The gene calls are TRBV30 and TRBJ2-2; the D gene is possibly TRBD2 (5 bases). CDR1 is GTSNPN, CDR2 SVGIG, per germline (reference sequence). V was clipped by 4 bases and J by 0 bases, with 9 bases between them. The CDR3 is made up of 14 amino acids. This CDR3 reads CAWTGGPNTGELFF. The CDR3 DNA is TGTGCCTGGACCGGCGGGCCGAACACCGGGGAGCTGTTTTTT.

This sequence joins TRBV9 and TRBJ2-5; D possibly corresponds to TRBD1 (5 bases). The V and J ends lost 2 bases and 5 bases respectively, with 22 bases between them. CDR1 and CDR2 (germline): SGDLS, YYNGEE. The CDR3 extends over 17 amino acids. The CDR3 loop reads CASSVDLGLSPPETQYF. As DNA, the CDR3 is TGTGCCAGCAGCGTTGACTTGGGGCTCTCTCCCCCGGAGACCCAGTACTTC.

This clone was picked up one time. The J gene is TRBJ2-5, the V gene TRBV9; TRBD1 aligns across 11 bases. CDR1 SGDLS and CDR2 YYNGEE come from the germline V gene. This CDR3 is 16 amino acids long. Germline trimming cut 4 bases from V and 5 bases from J; bases unmatched to any gene: 10. The CDR3 protein is CASSRGQGAIVETQYF. The CDR3 coding sequence is TGTGCCAGCAGCCGAGGACAGGGGGCGATAGTTGAGACCCAGTACTTC. Using reference TRBV9 and TRBJ2-5 for the parts outside the CDR3, the full variable domain is DSGVTQTPKHLITATGQRVTLRCSPRSGDLSVYWYQQSLDQGLQFLIQYYNGEERAKGNILERFSAQQFPDLHSELNLSSLELGDSALYFCASSRGQGAIVETQYFGPGTRLLVL.

This clone was recorded a few times. J is TRBJ2-4 and V is TRBV2; 9 bases match TRBD2. This CDR3 contains 16 residues. CDR1 and CDR2 from the germline V gene are SNHLY and FYNNEI. After removal of 1 base from V and 6 bases from J, the junction contained 7 bases not matched to a gene. CDR3 residues: CASSEVGERGVNIQYF. Written as DNA, the CDR3 is TGTGCCAGCAGTGAAGTTGGGGAGCGGGGGGTAAACATTCAGTACTTC.

This chain uses TRBV7-8 with TRBJ2-3; D not resolved. Trimming pared 2 bases from V and 0 bases from J, leaving 6 bases between. Germline assignment: CDR1 SGHVS and CDR2 FQNEAQ. CDR3 length: 14 amino acids. The CDR3 nucleotides read TGTGCCAGCAGCTTATCCAGGAGCACAGATACGCAGTATTTT. Its protein is CASSLSRSTDTQYF.

This chain joins TRBV28 and TRBJ2-5; weak D call: TRBD2 (6 bases). Trimming took 5 bases from V and 4 from J, leaving 14 bases between them. The germline V gene has CDR1 MDHEN and CDR2 SYDVKM. The CDR3 loop spans 14 amino acids. In DNA, the CDR3 is TGTGCCAGCAGTACCGTGGGGGGTTCAGAGACCCAGTACTTC. Its translation is CASSTVGGSETQYF.

This chain joins TRBV20-1 and TRBJ2-1; D may be TRBD1 (5 bases). The CDR3 runs to 11 residues. The germline V gene encodes CDR1 DFQATT and CDR2 SNEGSKA (reference sequence). CDR3 in DNA: TGCAGCCCGCGGCTCCAGGGTGAGCAGTTCTTC. This codes for CSPRLQGEQFF.

V usage is TRBV28 and J usage is TRBJ2-3; tentatively, D is TRBD2 (6 bases). The CDR3 extends over 15 amino acids. In germline, CDR1 is MDHEN, CDR2 SYDVKM. Trimming removed 1 base at V and 0 bases at J, with 8 bases between. The CDR3 sequence is CASSLSSDSTDTQYF. The DNA of the CDR3 is TGTGCCAGCAGTTTATCTAGCGATAGCACAGATACGCAGTATTTT.

The chain joins TRBV7-2 to TRBJ1-2; D is possibly TRBD1 (6 bases). The CDR3 extends over 14 amino acids. The V gene lost 2 bases and the J gene lost 3 bases, with 10 bases spanning the gap. Germline V gives CDR1 SGHTA, CDR2 FQGNSA. CDR3 sequence reads: CASSLRRTDYGYTF. The DNA of the CDR3 is TGTGCCAGCAGCTTACGTCGGACAGACTATGGCTACACCTTC.

V usage is TRBV30 and J usage is TRBJ1-6; TRBD1 agrees at 9 bases. The CDR3 loop spans 17 amino acids. Germline assignment: CDR1 GTSNPN and CDR2 SVGIG (reference sequence). The V and J ends lost 3 bases and 9 bases, in that order; junction bases with no gene match: 15. The CDR3 is CAWSGGTGSGWGSPLHF. The CDR3 DNA reads TGTGCCTGGAGCGGGGGGACAGGGAGTGGATGGGGTTCACCCCTCCACTTT.

This clone was detected only once. This chain joins TRBV4-2 and TRBJ2-5; 7 bases map to TRBD2. Germline V gene sequence: CDR1 LGHNA, CDR2 YNFKEQ. The CDR3 runs 15 residues. V shed 5 bases and J 4 bases; nucleotides not matched to a gene: 10. The CDR3 region is CASSALPAGIETQYF. The CDR3 nucleotides are TGTGCCAGCAGCGCCCTCCCAGCGGGGATAGAGACCCAGTACTTC.

This clone has more than one count but fewer than ten. DNA for the CDR3: TGTGCCTGGAGTGGGGTAGCGGCCTCCTACAATGAGCAGTTCTTC. The encoded protein is CAWSGVAASYNEQFF. The rearrangement uses TRBV30 and TRBJ2-1; D might be TRBD2 (6 bases). CDR3 length: 15 residues. The V end lost 1 base, the J end lost 0 bases, and 10 bases lay between the germline ends. Germline CDR1 reads GTSNPN; CDR2 reads SVGIG (reference sequence).

The chain is built from TRBV2 and TRBJ2-2, with D possibly matching TRBD2 (6 bases). CDR1 and CDR2 (germline): SNHLY, FYNNEI. Trimming removed 4 bases from V and 6 bases from J, with 9 bases in between. The CDR3 contains 13 residues. The CDR3: CASSAPGAGELFF. CDR3 DNA sequence: TGTGCCAGCAGTGCCCCGGGGGCCGGGGAGCTGTTTTTT.

This clone showed up just once. V gene TRBV10-3 combines with J gene TRBJ1-2, with 8 bases identical to TRBD1. Per germline, CDR1 ENHRY and CDR2 SYGVKD. This CDR3 spans 17 amino acids. After removal of 0 bases from V and 1 base from J, the junction contained 7 bases not matched to a gene. In DNA form, the CDR3 reads TGTGCCATCAGTGAGTCGGCGACAGGGGCGGATAACTATGGCTACACCTTC. This sequence encodes CAISESATGADNYGYTF.

V usage is TRBV28 and J usage is TRBJ1-2; 9 bases are shared with TRBD1. The CDR3 consists of 17 residues. J gave up 7 bases and V 5 bases, and 17 bases lay outside the gene matches. Germline V gives CDR1 MDHEN, CDR2 SYDVKM. The CDR3 sequence is CASSPIGGGTGTSGYTF. The CDR3 coding sequence is TGTGCCAGCAGTCCCATCGGTGGGGGGACAGGGACTTCTGGCTACACCTTC.

The chain recombines TRBV29-1 with TRBJ2-3, with a tentative D call TRBD1 (6 bases). Per germline, CDR1 SQVTM and CDR2 ANQGSEA. This CDR3 region has 13 residues. V lost 6 bases to trimming and J lost 6 bases, with 16 bases between them. The CDR3 DNA follows: TGCAGCGTCCCGGACAGAAGCGCGGATACGCAGTATTTT. As protein: CSVPDRSADTQYF.

This chain uses TRBV7-3 with TRBJ1-2, with D unclear. This CDR3 has 14 amino acids. Germline values: CDR1 SGHTA, CDR2 FQGTGA. V dropped 6 bases and J dropped 4 bases, with 15 bases sitting between them. Here the CDR3 reads CASRPSGFVYGYTF. DNA of the CDR3: TGTGCCAGCAGACCTAGCGGATTTGTCTATGGCTACACCTTC. Drawing the rest from reference TRBV7-3 and TRBJ1-2, the complete variable domain is GAGVSQTPSNKVTEKGKYVELRCDPISGHTALYWYRQSLGQGPEFLIYFQGTGAADDSGLPNDRFFAVRPEGSVSTLKIQRTERGDSAVYLCASRPSGFVYGYTFGSGTRLTVV.

The rearrangement uses TRBV7-8 and TRBJ1-1; tentative D call: TRBD1 (6 bases). Trimming shortened V by 2 bases and J by 4 bases, and 11 bases separated the two germline ends. CDR3 length equals 14 residues. Germline loops: CDR1 SGHVS, CDR2 FQNEAQ. CDR3 coding DNA: TGTGCCAGCAGCTTAAATGGGGGCGTCACTGAAGCTTTCTTT. Its protein product is CASSLNGGVTEAFF.

The chain employs TRBV5-1 and TRBJ2-2; a possible D gene is TRBD2 (6 bases). The CDR3 is 16 residues long. In germline, CDR1 is SGHRS, CDR2 YFSETQ. The V end was cut by 0 bases, the J end by 3 bases, with 12 bases between. The CDR3 nucleotides read TGCGCCAGCAGCTTGGCCGGTGGAGGGGACACCGGGGAGCTGTTTTTT. This codes for CASSLAGGGDTGELFF.

The chain uses TRBV15 and TRBJ1-2, with D possibly TRBD1 on 6 matching bases. The CDR3 spans 14 residues. Germline loops: CDR1 LNHNV, CDR2 YYDKDF (reference sequence). V was pared by 3 bases and J by 7 bases, with 15 bases between. The CDR3 bases are TGTGCCACCAGCAGCGGACAGACCTCGCGTGGCTACACCTTC. Translated: CATSSGQTSRGYTF.

The chain uses TRBV7-8 and TRBJ2-2, with TRBD2 matching 8 bases. Germline trimming cut 5 bases from V and 9 bases from J; bases unmatched to any gene: 5. Germline CDR1 SGHVS, CDR2 FQNEAQ. The CDR3 totals 13 residues. The CDR3 coding sequence is TGTGCCAGCAGCCCCGGGGGGGGCTGGGAGCTGTTTTTT. Its translation is CASSPGGGWELFF. The whole variable domain, remainder taken from reference TRBV7-8 and TRBJ2-2, is GAGVSQSPRYKVAKRGQDVALRCDPISGHVSLFWYQQALGQGPEFLTYFQNEAQLDKSGLPSDRFFAERPEGSVSTLKIQRTQQEDSAVYLCASSPGGGWELFFGEGSRLTVL.

Details on this clone: The sample has other DNA sequences that encode this CDR3 too. The chain couples TRBV5-1 to TRBJ1-1; D unclear. CDR3 length: 14 residues. Germline V gene lookup returns CDR1 SGHRS and CDR2 YFSETQ. Trimming stripped 0 bases from V and 1 base from J, with 7 bases between. This CDR3 reads CASSLGRENTEAFF. CDR3 DNA sequence: TGCGCCAGCAGCTTGGGTCGGGAGAACACTGAAGCTTTCTTT.

V usage is TRBV27 and J usage is TRBJ2-7, with 14 positions matching TRBD2. Per the germline V gene, CDR1 is MNHEY and CDR2 is SMNVEV (reference sequence). Germline trimming cut 3 bases from V and 3 bases from J; bases unmatched to any gene: 4. This CDR3 is 16 amino acids long. CDR3 DNA: TGTGCCAGCAGTTTTCCCGGACTAGCGGGGGGCTACGAGCAGTACGTC. It translates to CASSFPGLAGGYEQYV.

This sequence joins TRBV19 and TRBJ1-5; D remains unclear. Germline V lookup: CDR1 LNHDA, CDR2 SQIVND (reference sequence). Trimming took off 3 bases at V and 5 bases at J, with 11 bases between the two ends. The CDR3 has 14 amino acids. The CDR3 loop reads CASSIPGKHQPQHF. The DNA for the CDR3 is TGTGCCAGTAGTATTCCGGGGAAACATCAGCCCCAGCATTTT. Full variable domain (rest looked up from reference TRBV19 and TRBJ1-5): DGGITQSPKYLFRKEGQNVTLSCEQNLNHDAMYWYRQDPGQGLRLIYYSQIVNDFQKGDIAEGYSVSREKKESFPLTVTSAQKNPTAFYLCASSIPGKHQPQHFGDGTRLSIL.

This clone came up a few times. The chain has TRBV23-1 and TRBJ1-2, with D possibly TRBD1 on 5 matching bases. TRBV23-1 is an ORF, and what it does is uncertain. Between the trimmed V and J ends, which lost 2 bases and 1 base, there was a span of 8 bases. CDR3 length: 14 amino acids. In DNA form, the CDR3 reads TGCGCCAGCAGTCAACAGGGCCTTAACTATGGCTACACCTTC. This sequence encodes CASSQQGLNYGYTF.

The chain employs TRBV30 and TRBJ1-5; D not certain. V lost 1 base to trimming and J lost 0 bases, with 4 bases between them. CDR1 and CDR2 from the germline V gene are GTSNPN and SVGIG (reference sequence). This CDR3 contains 13 residues. CDR3 sequence reads: CAWSAYSNQPQHF. The CDR3 nucleotides read TGTGCCTGGAGTGCCTATAGCAATCAGCCCCAGCATTTT.